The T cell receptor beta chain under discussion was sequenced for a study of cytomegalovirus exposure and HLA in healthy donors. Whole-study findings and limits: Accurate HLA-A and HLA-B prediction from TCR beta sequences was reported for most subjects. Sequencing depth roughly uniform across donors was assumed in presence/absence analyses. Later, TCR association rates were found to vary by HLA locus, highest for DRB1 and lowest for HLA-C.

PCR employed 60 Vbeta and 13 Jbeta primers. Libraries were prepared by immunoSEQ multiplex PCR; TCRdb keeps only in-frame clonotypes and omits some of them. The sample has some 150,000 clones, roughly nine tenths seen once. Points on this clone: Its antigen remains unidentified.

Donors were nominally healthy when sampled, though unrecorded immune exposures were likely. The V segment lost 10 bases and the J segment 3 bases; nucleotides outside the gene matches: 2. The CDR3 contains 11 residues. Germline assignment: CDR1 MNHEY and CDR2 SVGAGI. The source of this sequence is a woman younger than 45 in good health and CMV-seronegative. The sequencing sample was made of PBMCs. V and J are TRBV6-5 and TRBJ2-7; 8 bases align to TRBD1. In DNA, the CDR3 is TGTGCCACCGGACAGGGCTACGAGCAGTACTTC. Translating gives CATGQGYEQYF.